This T cell receptor (beta chain) emerged from a study of OX40 agonist ivuxolimab in advanced cancers. Overall study context: The dose-escalation group included hepatocellular carcinoma, melanoma, renal cell carcinoma and head and neck cancer.

Profiled with immunoSEQ multiplex PCR; TCRdb holds only in-frame clones, not every one. The repertoire holds around 20,000 clones, with around 83% as singletons. Comments on this clone: Its antigen remains unknown.

Findings and limits, study-wide: More expanded clones were found, on average, in CD8+ than in CD4+ T cells. Doses of 0.1 to 3.0 mg/kg were accompanied by clonal expansion of CD4+ and CD8+ blood T cells by week 6.

The CDR3 is 14 amino acids. Trimming pared 0 bases from V and 5 bases from J, leaving 12 bases between. CDR1 and CDR2 from the germline V gene are SGHRS and YFSETQ. This specimen consisted of CD4+ or CD8+ T cells sorted from blood, obtained in a trial of the OX40 agonist ivuxolimab. This TCR was recovered from an adult with an advanced solid tumor such as melanoma, head and neck, liver or kidney cancer. The chain joins TRBV5-1 to TRBJ2-7; a possible D gene is TRBD1 (6 bases). For the CDR3, the DNA is TGCGCCAGCAGCTTGGGGGACACCTGGGACGAGCAGTACTTC. It encodes CASSLGDTWDEQYF.